These 21 T cell receptor beta chains came from one sample sequenced in a study of T-cell memory formation after mild COVID-19 (dated by TCRdb to about 2021). Library prep was done by 5' RACE. Sequencing used an Illumina NovaSeq 6000. TCRdb passed the public sequencing reads through fastp at Q25 and MiXCR, retaining productive beta sequences. For every CDR3 protein sequence, its rows merge into one entry that carries the most common genes and DNA. This sample lists more than 200,000 distinct CDR3 sequences; about a sixth were detected once. 3.5% of the sample is held by the ten biggest clonotypes. Sequenced material: PBMCs or a T cell subset sorted from them (not recorded which). The source of these receptors is a man aged 18 to 30 who had mild COVID-19 (a few samples of this study predate the infection). The sample titles of this study are shuffled in the database, so cell type and time point are left out; the donor was told from shared clones.

The chain has TRBV7-2 and TRBJ2-4, with 8 bases identical to TRBD2. The CDR3 consists of 16 residues. Looked up from germline, CDR1 is SGHTA and CDR2 is FQGNSA. V dropped 4 bases and J dropped 1; count of bases not matched to a gene: 6. Here the CDR3 DNA reads TGTGCCAGCAGCTCCTTAGCGGGGTTCGCCAAAAACATTCAGTACTTC. Amino acid sequence: CASSSLAGFAKNIQYF.

The CDR3 bases are TGCGCCAGCAGTGGGAGGACGGGGCATCAGCCCCAGCATTTT. It codes for CASSGRTGHQPQHF. This sequence joins TRBV10-1 and TRBJ1-5, with D perhaps matching TRBD1 (5 bases). The CDR3 consists of 14 residues. The germline V gene encodes CDR1 WNHNN and CDR2 SYGVQD (reference sequence). Trimming removed 4 bases from V and 5 bases from J, with 12 bases in between.

In the case of this clonotype: This may arise from a read error, as a much more abundant clone is one base away. CDR3 in amino acids: CASSAGFGETQDF. In nucleotides, the CDR3 is TGTGCCAGCAGCGCGGGGTTCGGAGAGACCCAGGACTTC. The chain joins TRBV7-2 to TRBJ2-5, with D tentatively TRBD2 (6 bases). This CDR3 is 13 amino acids long. Germline V CDR1 and CDR2: SGHTA, FQGNSA.

At least ten counts were recorded for this clonotype. The chain combines TRBV5-1 with TRBJ2-2; D is uncertain. The germline CDR1 and CDR2 sequences are SGHRS and YFSETQ. Trimming stripped 2 bases from V and 7 bases from J, with 12 bases between. The CDR3 consists of 14 residues. The CDR3 nucleotides are TGCGCCAGCAGCTTCGCGGACCCGTTCGGGGAGCTGTTTTTT. Encoded protein: CASSFADPFGELFF. The full variable domain, completed using reference TRBV5-1 and TRBJ2-2, is KAGVTQTPRYLIKTRGQQVTLSCSPISGHRSVSWYQQTPGQGLQFLFEYFSETQRNKGNFPGRFSGRQFSNSRSEMNVSTLELGDSALYLCASSFADPFGELFFGEGSRLTVL.

This clonotype was seen only a few times. The chain is built from TRBV4-3 and TRBJ2-1; 10 bases are a match to TRBD2. The V and J ends lost 3 bases and 2 bases, in that order; junction bases with no gene match: 4. Germline assignment: CDR1 LGHNA and CDR2 YSLEER. The CDR3 has 16 residues. The CDR3 sequence is CASSQLGLAAYNEQFF. The CDR3 DNA is TGCGCCAGCAGCCAGCTTGGACTAGCGGCCTACAATGAGCAGTTCTTC.

This clonotype was seen only a few times. The chain links TRBV4-3 to TRBJ2-2; TRBD2 matches 8 bases. Trimming at V came to 4 bases and at J to 2 bases, leaving 9 bases not matched to a gene. The CDR3 sequence is 17 residues long. The germline V gene has CDR1 LGHNA and CDR2 YSLEER. CDR3 protein: CASSRQASGGNTGELFF. The CDR3 coding sequence is TGCGCCAGCAGCCGCCAAGCCAGCGGGGGTAACACCGGGGAGCTGTTTTTT.

This clonotype was seen a few times. The chain recombines TRBV5-1 with TRBJ1-3; D is ambiguous. The CDR3 has 12 amino acids. The V gene lost 3 bases and the J gene lost 7 bases, with 8 bases spanning the gap. In germline, CDR1 is SGHRS, CDR2 YFSETQ. DNA for the CDR3: TGCGCCAGCAGCTGGAACCGGAACACCATATATTTT. Residues: CASSWNRNTIYF.

The sample holds a few counts of this clonotype. The genes are TRBV12-3 or TRBV12-4 and TRBJ2-1; D is unresolved. The V end was cut by 5 bases, the J end by 5 bases, with 10 bases between. This CDR3 contains 13 residues. In DNA form, the CDR3 reads TGTGCCAGCAGTCCCAGGTCGGACAATGAGCAGTTCTTC. Translating gives CASSPRSDNEQFF.

V usage is TRBV4-1 and J usage is TRBJ1-5; no firm D call. This CDR3 comprises 14 residues. Germline CDR1 MGHRA, CDR2 YSYEKL. V lost 1 base and J 2 bases, leaving 6 bases between the germline ends. CDR3 DNA: TGCGCCAGCAGCCAAGCTGGGGGCAATCAGCCCCAGCATTTT. This gives the protein CASSQAGGNQPQHF.

This clonotype was counted many times. CDR3 DNA sequence: TGCAGTGCTAGAGGCCCCCCTGGCGGGGGGGCCCCAGATACGCAGTATTTT. It codes for CSARGPPGGGAPDTQYF. The chain couples TRBV20-1 to TRBJ2-3; 9 bases fit TRBD2. The trim removed 1 base at V and 4 bases at J, leaving 12 bases unmatched. The CDR3 is 17 amino acids. Germline CDR1 reads DFQATT; CDR2 reads SNEGSKA (reference sequence).

This sequence joins TRBV5-5 and TRBJ2-2, with D uncertain. This CDR3 comprises 12 residues. Germline V gene lookup returns CDR1 SGHKS and CDR2 YYEKEE (reference sequence). Trimming shortened V by 6 bases and J by 3 bases, and 6 bases separated the two germline ends. This chain's CDR3 is CASTRDTGELFF. The CDR3 nucleotides read TGTGCCAGCACCCGGGACACCGGGGAGCTGTTTTTT.

The chain couples TRBV12-3 or TRBV12-4 to TRBJ2-7; D is undetermined. This CDR3 contains 14 residues. Trimming removed 6 bases from V and 0 bases from J, with 12 bases in between. The CDR3 loop is CASSPRQSSYEQYF. The CDR3 DNA is TGTGCCAGCAGCCCCAGGCAGAGCTCCTACGAGCAGTACTTC.

This clonotype was counted at least ten times. The chain links TRBV30 to TRBJ2-5; D call uncertain. V was trimmed by 0 bases and J by 3 bases, leaving 11 bases between them. CDR1 is GTSNPN and CDR2 is SVGIG in the germline V gene (reference sequence). This CDR3 is built from 14 residues. The CDR3 bases are TGTGCCTGGAGTGTACTTTCCCGGGAAGAGACCCAGTACTTC. As protein: CAWSVLSREETQYF.

There are a few counts of this clonotype. V is TRBV7-2 and J is TRBJ1-2, with D perhaps TRBD1 (6 bases). CDR3 length: 14 amino acids. The V gene's germline CDR1 is SGHTA and CDR2 FQGNSA. Trimming removed 0 bases from V and 8 bases from J, with 13 bases in between. CDR3 coding DNA: TGTGCCAGCAGCTTAGCTGGCAGGGGAGGAGGCTACACCTTC. Residues: CASSLAGRGGGYTF.

The V and J genes are TRBV3-1 and TRBJ2-6, with a weak D call TRBD1 (6 bases). Germline V gene sequence: CDR1 LGHDT, CDR2 YNNKEL (reference sequence). The V end lost 6 bases, the J end lost 0 bases, and 15 bases lay between the germline ends. The CDR3 is 17 amino acids. The CDR3 sequence is CASSRMTGYSGANVLTF. DNA of the CDR3: TGTGCCAGCAGTCGTATGACAGGTTACTCTGGGGCCAACGTCCTGACTTTC. The full variable domain, completed using reference TRBV3-1 and TRBJ2-6, is DTAVSQTPKYLVTQMGNDKSIKCEQNLGHDTMYWYKQDSKKFLKIMFSYNNKELIINETVPNRFSPKSPDKAHLNLHINSLELGDSAVYFCASSRMTGYSGANVLTFGAGSRLTVL.

This clonotype has just a few counts. The rearrangement links TRBV20-1 to TRBJ2-1; possible D gene TRBD2, 6 bases. Germline CDR1 DFQATT, CDR2 SNEGSKA (reference sequence). V was clipped by 1 base and J by 0 bases, with 10 bases between them. This CDR3 contains 15 residues. The CDR3 region is CSARGGAGSYNEQFF. For the CDR3, the DNA is TGCAGTGCTAGAGGAGGAGCGGGCTCCTACAATGAGCAGTTCTTC.

This clonotype came up a few times. V is TRBV10-3 and J is TRBJ2-7; D assignment may be TRBD1 or TRBD2 (6 bases each). V was trimmed by 0 bases and J by 6 bases, leaving 15 bases between them. There are 15 residues in the CDR3. The germline V gene has CDR1 ENHRY and CDR2 SYGVKD. CDR3 coding DNA: TGTGCCATCAGTGAGTCAAGGGGGGCTCAGGGCGAGCAGTACTTC. It encodes CAISESRGAQGEQYF.

In this sample, this clonotype turned up a few times. The chain's CDR3 is CASSYRGQGHYTF. CDR3 sequence (DNA): TGTGCCAGCAGTTACCGGGGACAGGGTCACTACACCTTC. The chain joins TRBV6-5 to TRBJ1-2, with 9 bases fitting TRBD1. The CDR3 totals 13 residues. Germline CDR1 MNHEY, CDR2 SVGAGI. Trimming at V came to 2 bases and at J to 10 bases, leaving 5 bases not matched to a gene.

The rearrangement uses TRBV25-1 and TRBJ2-1; 12 bases agree with TRBD2. The V gene end was trimmed by 4 bases and the J gene end by 5 bases; junction bases not matched to a gene: 3. The CDR3 covers 15 residues. Germline V CDR1 and CDR2: MGHDK, SYGVNS. The CDR3 reads CASSGLAGDHNEQFF. As DNA, the CDR3 is TGTGCCAGCAGTGGACTAGCGGGGGACCACAATGAGCAGTTCTTC.

This sequence joins TRBV18 and TRBJ1-1, with D possibly TRBD1 on 5 matching bases. CDR3 size: 13 residues. The V gene lost 2 bases and the J gene lost 7 bases, with 11 bases spanning the gap. Per the germline V gene, CDR1 is KGHSH and CDR2 is LQKENI. This chain's CDR3 is CASSPIRGSEAFF. Written as DNA, the CDR3 is TGTGCCAGCTCACCAATTAGGGGAAGTGAAGCTTTCTTT.

This clonotype was picked up a small number of times. The V gene is TRBV5-1, the J gene TRBJ1-3; D remains unclear. Germline V gives CDR1 SGHRS, CDR2 YFSETQ. The CDR3 loop spans 16 amino acids. V lost 4 bases and J lost 0, with 14 bases in between. The CDR3 coding sequence is TGCGCCAGCAGCGTAGGACGGATGAGCTCTGGAAACACCATATATTTT. Its translation: CASSVGRMSSGNTIYF.